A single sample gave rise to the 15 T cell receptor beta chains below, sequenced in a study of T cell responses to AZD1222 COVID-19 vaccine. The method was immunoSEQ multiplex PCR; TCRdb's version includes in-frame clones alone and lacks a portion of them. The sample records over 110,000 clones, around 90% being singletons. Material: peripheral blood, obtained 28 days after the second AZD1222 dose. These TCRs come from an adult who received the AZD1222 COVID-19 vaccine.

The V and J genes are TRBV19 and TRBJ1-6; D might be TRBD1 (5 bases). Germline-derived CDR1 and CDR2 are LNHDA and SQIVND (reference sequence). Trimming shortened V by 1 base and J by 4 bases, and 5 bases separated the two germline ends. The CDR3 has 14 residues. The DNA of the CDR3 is TGTGCCAGTAGTATAGGACAGTATAATTCACCCCTCCACTTT. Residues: CASSIGQYNSPLHF.

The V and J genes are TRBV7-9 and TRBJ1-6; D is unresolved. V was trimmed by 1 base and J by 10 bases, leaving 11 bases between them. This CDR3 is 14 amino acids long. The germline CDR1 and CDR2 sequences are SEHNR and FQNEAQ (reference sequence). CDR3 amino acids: CASSLDEGRSPLHF. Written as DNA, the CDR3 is TGTGCCAGCAGCTTAGATGAGGGTAGATCACCCCTCCACTTT.

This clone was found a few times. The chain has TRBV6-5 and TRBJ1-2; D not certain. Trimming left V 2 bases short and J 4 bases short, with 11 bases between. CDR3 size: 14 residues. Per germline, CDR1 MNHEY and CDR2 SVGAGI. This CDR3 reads CASSYGHSGYGYTF. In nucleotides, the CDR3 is TGTGCCAGCAGTTACGGCCACAGTGGCTATGGCTACACCTTC.

The CDR3 DNA is TGTGCCAGCAGTTTAACCAAAGGTTACGAGCAGTACGTC. As protein: CASSLTKGYEQYV. The V and J genes are TRBV28 and TRBJ2-7; D gene uncertain. CDR1 MDHEN and CDR2 SYDVKM come from the germline V gene. The CDR3 consists of 13 residues. The V and J ends lost 2 bases and 4 bases respectively, with 9 bases between them.

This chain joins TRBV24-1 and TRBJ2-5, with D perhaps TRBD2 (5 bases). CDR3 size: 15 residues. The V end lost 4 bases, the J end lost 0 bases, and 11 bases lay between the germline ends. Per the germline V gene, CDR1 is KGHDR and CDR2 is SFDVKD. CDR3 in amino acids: CATSEPRGNQETQYF. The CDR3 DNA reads TGTGCCACCAGTGAACCACGGGGTAACCAAGAGACCCAGTACTTC.

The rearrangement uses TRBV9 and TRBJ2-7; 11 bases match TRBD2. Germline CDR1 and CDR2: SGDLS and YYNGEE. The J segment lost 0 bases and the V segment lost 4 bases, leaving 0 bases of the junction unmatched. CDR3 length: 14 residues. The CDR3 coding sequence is TGTGCCAGCAGCACTAGCGGGAGCTCCTACGAGCAGTACTTC. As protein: CASSTSGSSYEQYF.

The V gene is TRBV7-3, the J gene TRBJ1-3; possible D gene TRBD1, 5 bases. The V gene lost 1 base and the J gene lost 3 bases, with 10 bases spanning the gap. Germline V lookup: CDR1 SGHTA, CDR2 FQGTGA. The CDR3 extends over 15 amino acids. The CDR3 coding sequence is TGTGCCAGCAGCTTAATGCAGGGATTTGGAAACACCATATATTTT. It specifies CASSLMQGFGNTIYF.

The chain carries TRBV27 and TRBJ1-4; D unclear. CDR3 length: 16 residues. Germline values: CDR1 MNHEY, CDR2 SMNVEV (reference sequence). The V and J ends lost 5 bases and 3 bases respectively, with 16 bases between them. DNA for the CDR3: TGTGCCAGCAGTCCCGACCTGGCCCTATCTAATGAAAAACTGTTTTTT. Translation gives CASSPDLALSNEKLFF.

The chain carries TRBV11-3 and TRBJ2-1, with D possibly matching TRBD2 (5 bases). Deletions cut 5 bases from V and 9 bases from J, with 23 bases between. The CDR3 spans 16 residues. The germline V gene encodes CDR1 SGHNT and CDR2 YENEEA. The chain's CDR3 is CASSRGLSPPGSEQFF. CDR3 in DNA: TGTGCCAGCAGCAGAGGTCTCTCCCCCCCGGGGAGTGAGCAGTTCTTC. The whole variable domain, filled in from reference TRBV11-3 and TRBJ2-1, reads EAGVVQSPRYKIIEKKQPVAFWCNPISGHNTLYWYLQNLGQGPELLIRYENEEAVDDSQLPKDRFSAERLKGVDSTLKIQPAELGDSAVYLCASSRGLSPPGSEQFFGPGTRLTVL.

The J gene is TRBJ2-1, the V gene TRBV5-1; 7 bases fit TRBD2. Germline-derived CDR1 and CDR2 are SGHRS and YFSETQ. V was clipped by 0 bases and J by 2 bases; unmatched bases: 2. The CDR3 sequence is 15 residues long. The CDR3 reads CASSLASGTYNEQFF. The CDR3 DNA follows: TGCGCCAGCAGCTTGGCTAGCGGAACCTACAATGAGCAGTTCTTC. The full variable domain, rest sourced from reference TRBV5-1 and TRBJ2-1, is KAGVTQTPRYLIKTRGQQVTLSCSPISGHRSVSWYQQTPGQGLQFLFEYFSETQRNKGNFPGRFSGRQFSNSRSEMNVSTLELGDSALYLCASSLASGTYNEQFFGPGTRLTVL.

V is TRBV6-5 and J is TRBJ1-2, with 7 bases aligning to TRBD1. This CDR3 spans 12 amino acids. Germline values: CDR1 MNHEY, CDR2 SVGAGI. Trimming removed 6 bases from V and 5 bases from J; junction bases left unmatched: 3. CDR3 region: CASRTGEYGYTF. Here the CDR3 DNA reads TGTGCCAGCAGAACAGGGGAGTATGGCTACACCTTC.

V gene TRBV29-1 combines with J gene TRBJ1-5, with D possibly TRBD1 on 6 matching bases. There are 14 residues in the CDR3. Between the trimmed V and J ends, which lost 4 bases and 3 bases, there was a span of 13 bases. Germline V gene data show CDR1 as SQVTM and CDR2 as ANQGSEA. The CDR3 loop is CSVVTGDNNQPQHF. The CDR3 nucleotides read TGCAGCGTTGTTACCGGGGACAACAATCAGCCCCAGCATTTT.

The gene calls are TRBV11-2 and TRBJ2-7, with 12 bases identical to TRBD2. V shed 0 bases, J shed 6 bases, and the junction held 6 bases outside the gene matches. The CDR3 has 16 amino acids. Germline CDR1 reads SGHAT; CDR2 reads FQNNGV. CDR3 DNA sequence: TGTGCCAGCAGCTTAGACCGACTAGCGGGGGCCTCCGAGCAGTACGTC. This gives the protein CASSLDRLAGASEQYV.

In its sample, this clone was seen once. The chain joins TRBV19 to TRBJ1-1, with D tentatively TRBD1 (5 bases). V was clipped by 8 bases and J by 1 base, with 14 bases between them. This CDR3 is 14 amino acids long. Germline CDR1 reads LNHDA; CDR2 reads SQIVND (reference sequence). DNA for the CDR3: TGTGCCAGTGAGCGGGGGACGACGAACACTGAAGCTTTCTTT. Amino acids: CASERGTTNTEAFF.

CDR3 loop: CSVKQGTTEAFF. The CDR3 region has the DNA TGCAGCGTTAAACAGGGAACCACTGAAGCTTTCTTT. The chain recombines TRBV29-1 with TRBJ1-1, with D perhaps matching TRBD1 (6 bases). The ends were cut back, 5 bases at V and 4 bases at J, with 11 bases in the middle. The germline V gene has CDR1 SQVTM and CDR2 ANQGSEA. The CDR3 extends over 12 amino acids.